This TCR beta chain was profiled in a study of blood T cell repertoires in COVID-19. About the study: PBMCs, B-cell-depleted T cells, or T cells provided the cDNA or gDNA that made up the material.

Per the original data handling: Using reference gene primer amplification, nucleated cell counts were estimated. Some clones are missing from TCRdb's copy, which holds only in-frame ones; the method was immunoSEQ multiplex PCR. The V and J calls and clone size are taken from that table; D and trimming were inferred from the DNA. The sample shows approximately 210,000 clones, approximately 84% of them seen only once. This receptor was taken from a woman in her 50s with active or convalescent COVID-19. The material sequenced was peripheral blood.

The CDR3 region is CAWSITGFGYTF. The CDR3 coding sequence is TGTGCCTGGAGCATAACAGGGTTCGGCTACACCTTC. The V gene is TRBV30, the J gene TRBJ1-2; possible D gene TRBD1, 6 bases. V gave up 3 bases and J gave up 8 bases, with 13 bases separating them. Germline lookup yields CDR1 GTSNPN and CDR2 SVGIG (reference sequence). This CDR3 has 12 amino acids.